One and the same sample provided the 27 T cell receptor beta chains below, sequenced in a study of T cell responses to AZD1222 COVID-19 vaccine. The table came from immunoSEQ multiplex PCR; TCRdb's copy has only in-frame clones and leaves some out. The table includes more than 100,000 clones, 80% to 95% detected once. This material consisted of peripheral blood, taken on day 0 of AZD1222 vaccination. The receptor set was obtained from an adult in good health.

The genes are TRBV28 and TRBJ2-1; TRBD2 agrees at 7 bases. Germline-derived CDR1 and CDR2 are MDHEN and SYDVKM. V lost 4 bases, J lost 10 bases, and 16 bases stayed unmatched. The CDR3 totals 16 residues. CDR3 DNA sequence: TGTGCCAGCAGTTCCCTAGCGGAGACCTTCCCCTTAGAGCAGTTCTTC. Its protein is CASSSLAETFPLEQFF. Drawing the rest from reference TRBV28 and TRBJ2-1, the complete variable domain is DVKVTQSSRYLVKRTGEKVFLECVQDMDHENMFWYRQDPGLGLRLIYFSYDVKMKEKGDIPEGYSVSREKKERFSLILESASTNQTSMYLCASSSLAETFPLEQFFGPGTRLTVL.

The chain links TRBV3-1 (or the pseudogene TRBV3-2) to TRBJ1-4; D is unclear. This CDR3 has 16 residues. Germline CDR1 and CDR2: LGHDT and YNNKEL (reference sequence). Trimming stripped 4 bases from V and 4 bases from J, with 16 bases between. The CDR3 reads CASSREGTSLNEKLFF. The CDR3 region has the DNA TGTGCCAGCAGCCGGGAGGGTACGAGTCTTAATGAAAAACTGTTTTTT.

The CDR3: CASSQGSSYNSPLHF. CDR3 in DNA: TGTGCCAGCAGCCAAGGGAGCTCCTATAATTCACCCCTCCACTTT. The gene calls are TRBV5-4 and TRBJ1-6; D is unclear. The CDR3 covers 15 residues. CDR1 is SGHNT and CDR2 is YYREEE in the germline V gene (reference sequence). The germline V and J ends were trimmed by 4 bases and 0 bases, with 8 bases remaining between them.

The chain has TRBV2 and TRBJ1-5, with TRBD1 matching 10 bases. The trim removed 3 bases at V and 4 bases at J, leaving 3 bases unmatched. Germline CDR1 is SNHLY and CDR2 is FYNNEI. This CDR3 comprises 15 residues. The CDR3 DNA follows: TGTGCCAGCAGTGAGAGGACAGGGGGTAATCAGCCCCAGCATTTT. Amino acids: CASSERTGGNQPQHF.

The rearrangement links TRBV29-1 to TRBJ2-4; tentatively, D is TRBD1 or TRBD2 (6 bases each). The CDR3 totals 14 residues. The germline V gene has CDR1 SQVTM and CDR2 ANQGSEA. V was cut by 3 bases and J by 2 bases, with 11 bases left in between. The DNA for the CDR3 is TGCAGCGTTGATGGGGGGCTTACCAAAAACATTCAGTACTTC. This gives the protein CSVDGGLTKNIQYF.

The genes are TRBV3-1 (or the pseudogene TRBV3-2) and TRBJ1-1, with TRBD1 as a possible D gene (5 bases). The CDR3 is 14 residues long. The V end lost 0 bases, the J end lost 8 bases, and 13 bases lay between the germline ends. CDR1 LGHDT and CDR2 YNNKEL come from the germline V gene (reference sequence). The CDR3 loop is CASSQDRPGREAFF. The CDR3 DNA is TGTGCCAGCAGCCAAGATCGGCCAGGGAGAGAAGCTTTCTTT.

This clone was observed a handful of times. This chain links TRBV3-1 (or the pseudogene TRBV3-2) with TRBJ1-6; TRBD1 aligns across 9 bases. The junction had 12 bases not matched to a gene; V was cut back by 3 bases and J by 9 bases. The germline gives CDR1 LGHDT, CDR2 YNNKEL (reference sequence). This CDR3 is 17 amino acids long. CDR3: CASSQPGQGVRGSPLHF. The CDR3 region has the DNA TGTGCCAGCAGCCAGCCGGGACAGGGAGTAAGGGGTTCACCCCTCCACTTT.

Details on this clone: The limits of the CDR3 on the DNA are not certain, so only TCRdb's listed CDR3 is given. The rearrangement joins TRBV6-5 to TRBJ1-2. The CDR3 is 14 residues long, counting both termini. CDR1 and CDR2 from the germline V gene are MNHEY and SVGAGI. CDR3 amino acids: CASSTSLTHYGYTF.

The CDR3 here is CASSLTEAFF. CDR3 DNA sequence: TGTGCCAGCAGTTTAACTGAAGCTTTCTTT. The chain has TRBV12-3 or TRBV12-4 and TRBJ1-1; D is ambiguous. The CDR3 contains 10 residues. Trimming removed 2 bases at V and 5 bases at J, with 0 bases between.

This sequence joins TRBV4-3 and TRBJ1-1; D is perhaps TRBD1 (5 bases). The germline V gene encodes CDR1 LGHNA and CDR2 YSLEER. This CDR3 region has 14 residues. Trimming stripped 1 base from V and 3 bases from J, with 9 bases between. In nucleotides, the CDR3 is TGCGCCAGCAGCCAAGTGGGACGGCACACTGAAGCTTTCTTT. Encoded protein: CASSQVGRHTEAFF.

The CDR3 nucleotides are TGTGCCAGCACGCCCGGGAAGGGAAACACTGAAGCTTTCTTT. This encodes CASTPGKGNTEAFF. This chain connects TRBV7-6 to TRBJ1-1, with D hard to call. CDR1 and CDR2 from the germline V gene are SGHVS and FNYEAQ. The ends were cut back, 7 bases at V and 2 bases at J, with 14 bases in the middle. The CDR3 extends over 14 amino acids.

The chain employs TRBV2 and TRBJ1-1; 8 bases line up with TRBD1. CDR1 and CDR2 from the germline V gene are SNHLY and FYNNEI. Trimming removed 7 bases from V and 6 bases from J; junction bases left unmatched: 7. This CDR3 is built from 13 residues. This chain's CDR3 is CASKKTGVSEAFF. The CDR3 nucleotides read TGTGCCAGCAAGAAGACAGGGGTGTCTGAAGCTTTCTTT.

The V gene is TRBV7-2, the J gene TRBJ1-2; 9 positions agree with TRBD1. Germline CDR1 SGHTA, CDR2 FQGNSA. The V and J ends lost 3 bases and 2 bases, in that order; junction bases with no gene match: 4. The CDR3 extends over 15 amino acids. For the CDR3, the DNA is TGTGCCAGCAGCTTCAGACAGGGGGAGAACTATGGCTACACCTTC. It specifies CASSFRQGENYGYTF. Full variable domain (outside the CDR3, taken from reference TRBV7-2 and TRBJ1-2): GAGVSQSPSNKVTEKGKDVELRCDPISGHTALYWYRQSLGQGLEFLIYFQGNSAPDKSGLPSDRFSAERTGGSVSTLTIQRTQQEDSAVYLCASSFRQGENYGYTFGSGTRLTVV.

This chain uses TRBV2 with TRBJ1-5; no clear D. Germline-derived CDR1 and CDR2 are SNHLY and FYNNEI. The CDR3 extends over 14 amino acids. V gave up 1 base and J gave up 3 bases, with 7 bases separating them. The CDR3 loop is CASSEGQSNQPQHF. The CDR3, as DNA: TGTGCCAGCAGTGAAGGGCAGTCCAATCAGCCCCAGCATTTT.

In its sample, this clone ranks as medium-sized. The chain has TRBV3-1 (or the pseudogene TRBV3-2) and TRBJ1-5; 11 bases align to TRBD1. Losses at the gene ends were 6 bases for V and 7 bases for J; bases not matched to a gene: 5. The germline V gene encodes CDR1 LGHDT and CDR2 YNNKEL (reference sequence). This CDR3 contains 14 residues. The DNA for the CDR3 is TGTGCCAGCAGAGCCCGGGACAGGGGGCAGCCCCAGCATTTT. Translated, it gives CASRARDRGQPQHF.

The chain has TRBV27 and TRBJ1-5, with 9 bases matching TRBD1. This CDR3 has 12 residues. With V trimmed by 10 bases and J by 5 bases, 3 bases remained unmatched. Germline V gene lookup returns CDR1 MNHEY and CDR2 SMNVEV (reference sequence). The CDR3 spells CATRTGDQPQHF. CDR3 DNA: TGTGCCACCCGGACAGGGGATCAGCCCCAGCATTTT.

The V gene is TRBV9, the J gene TRBJ2-1; D is undetermined. CDR3 length equals 15 residues. V gave up 0 bases and J gave up 5 bases, with 12 bases separating them. Germline V gene data show CDR1 as SGDLS and CDR2 as YYNGEE. This chain's CDR3 is CASSVAREWNNEQFF. The CDR3 coding sequence is TGTGCCAGCAGCGTAGCCCGAGAATGGAACAATGAGCAGTTCTTC.

This sequence joins TRBV2 and TRBJ1-1, with a tentative D call TRBD1 (6 bases). This CDR3 comprises 13 residues. Germline CDR1 is SNHLY and CDR2 is FYNNEI. Trimming removed 11 bases from V and 0 bases from J, with 13 bases in between. The CDR3 region is CALQGPMNTEAFF. In nucleotides, the CDR3 is TGTGCCCTACAGGGCCCTATGAACACTGAAGCTTTCTTT.

The rearrangement links TRBV27 to TRBJ2-7; D is unresolved. Germline CDR1 reads MNHEY; CDR2 reads SMNVEV (reference sequence). This CDR3 has 13 amino acids. The V and J ends lost 3 bases and 3 bases respectively, with 9 bases between them. Written as DNA, the CDR3 is TGTGCCAGCAGTTTGACGCCCAACTACGAGCAGTACTTC. Encoded protein: CASSLTPNYEQYF.

V gene TRBV7-8 combines with J gene TRBJ2-2, with 9 bases aligning to TRBD2. This CDR3 has 17 amino acids. Unmatched junction bases numbered 6, after V lost 0 bases and J lost 4 bases. CDR1 is SGHVS and CDR2 is FQNEAQ in the germline V gene. CDR3 DNA sequence: TGTGCCAGCAGCTTAGCCTGGCGGGGGGGCGGCACCGGGGAGCTGTTTTTT. Residues: CASSLAWRGGGTGELFF.

This clone was observed once. V and J are TRBV10-3 and TRBJ1-5; TRBD1 matches 7 bases. The CDR3 spans 15 residues. V dropped 3 bases and J dropped 1; count of bases not matched to a gene: 3. Germline-derived CDR1 and CDR2 are ENHRY and SYGVKD. The CDR3 protein is CAISERGQSNQPQHF. The CDR3 nucleotides read TGTGCCATCAGTGAAAGGGGGCAAAGCAATCAGCCCCAGCATTTT.

The CDR3 DNA follows: TGCGCCAGCAGCCAAAGTTGGGTTAGAGACAGGTCCAATCAGCCCCAGCATTTT. It translates to CASSQSWVRDRSNQPQHF. This rearrangement joins TRBV4-1 to TRBJ1-5; the D gene is possibly TRBD1 (6 bases). The CDR3 runs to 18 residues. V was shortened by 2 bases and J by 3 bases, with 20 bases between the two germline ends. Germline V gene lookup returns CDR1 MGHRA and CDR2 YSYEKL.

The chain uses TRBV2 and TRBJ1-4, with D perhaps matching TRBD1 (6 bases). Germline lookup yields CDR1 SNHLY and CDR2 FYNNEI. Deletions cut 2 bases from V and 8 bases from J, with 15 bases between. The CDR3 is 15 amino acids. The CDR3 DNA reads as TGTGCCAGCAGTGAAAGTAGAGGGGGACCCGAAAAACTGTTTTTT. Translated, it gives CASSESRGGPEKLFF.

The chain employs TRBV7-9 and TRBJ2-3, with TRBD1 matching over 7 bases. Losses at the gene ends were 5 bases for V and 5 bases for J; bases not matched to a gene: 13. Germline V gene sequence: CDR1 SEHNR, CDR2 FQNEAQ (reference sequence). There are 16 residues in the CDR3. CDR3 in DNA: TGTGCCAGCAGCCCAGAGACAGGGAGCAAGGTAGATACGCAGTATTTT. Translated: CASSPETGSKVDTQYF.

V is TRBV27 and J is TRBJ2-2; TRBD2 matches at 8 bases. The CDR3 length is 16 residues. V gave up 3 bases and J gave up 5 bases; unmatched junction bases: 8. Germline CDR1 MNHEY, CDR2 SMNVEV (reference sequence). The chain's CDR3 is CASSFGRGGPTGELFF. The CDR3 region has the DNA TGTGCCAGCAGTTTCGGACGGGGGGGACCTACCGGGGAGCTGTTTTTT.

The CDR3 nucleotides read TGTGCCAGCAGAAAACCGGGACAGGGTCTCGAGCAGTACTTC. Its protein product is CASRKPGQGLEQYF. The chain uses TRBV6-5 and TRBJ2-7, with 9 bases fitting TRBD1. V lost 6 bases and J lost 6; bases outside the gene matches: 9. The CDR3 consists of 14 residues. In germline, CDR1 is MNHEY, CDR2 SVGAGI.

The V call is TRBV7-2, the J call TRBJ2-1, with D possibly being TRBD1 or TRBD2 (5 bases each). The V end was cut by 4 bases, the J end by 8 bases, with 18 bases between. The CDR3 has 15 residues. Per the germline V gene, CDR1 is SGHTA and CDR2 is FQGNSA. The CDR3 DNA follows: TGTGCCAGCAGCTCTGAGTTGGGGTGGGGGTATGAGCAGTTCTTC. Encoded protein: CASSSELGWGYEQFF.